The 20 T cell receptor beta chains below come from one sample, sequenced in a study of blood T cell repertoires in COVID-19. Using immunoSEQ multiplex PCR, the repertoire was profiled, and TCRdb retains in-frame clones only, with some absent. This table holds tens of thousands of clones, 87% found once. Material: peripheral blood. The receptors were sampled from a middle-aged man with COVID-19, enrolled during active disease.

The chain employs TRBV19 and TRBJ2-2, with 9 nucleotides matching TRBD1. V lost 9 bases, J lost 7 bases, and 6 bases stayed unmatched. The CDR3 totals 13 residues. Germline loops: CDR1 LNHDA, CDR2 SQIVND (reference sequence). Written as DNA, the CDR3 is TGTGCCAGCTGGGGACAGGGCAACGGGGAGCTGTTTTTT. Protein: CASWGQGNGELFF. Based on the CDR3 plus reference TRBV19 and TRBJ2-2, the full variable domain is DGGITQSPKYLFRKEGQNVTLSCEQNLNHDAMYWYRQDPGQGLRLIYYSQIVNDFQKGDIAEGYSVSREKKESFPLTVTSAQKNPTAFYLCASWGQGNGELFFGEGSRLTVL.

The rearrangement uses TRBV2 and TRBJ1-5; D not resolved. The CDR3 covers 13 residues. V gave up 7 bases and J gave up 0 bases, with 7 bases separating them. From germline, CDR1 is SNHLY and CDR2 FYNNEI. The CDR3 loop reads CASTGDSNQPQHF. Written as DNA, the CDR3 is TGTGCCAGCACCGGGGATAGCAATCAGCCCCAGCATTTT.

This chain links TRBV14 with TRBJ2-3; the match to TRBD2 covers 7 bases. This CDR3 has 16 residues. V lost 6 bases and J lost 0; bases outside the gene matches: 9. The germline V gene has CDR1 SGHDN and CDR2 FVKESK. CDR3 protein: CASSKTSSASTDTQYF. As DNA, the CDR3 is TGTGCCAGCAGTAAGACTAGCTCCGCTAGCACAGATACGCAGTATTTT. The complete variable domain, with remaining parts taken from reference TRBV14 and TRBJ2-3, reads EAGVTQFPSHSVIEKGQTVTLRCDPISGHDNLYWYRRVMGKEIKFLLHFVKESKQDESGMPNNRFLAERTGGTYSTLKVQPAELEDSGVYFCASSKTSSASTDTQYFGPGTRLTVL.

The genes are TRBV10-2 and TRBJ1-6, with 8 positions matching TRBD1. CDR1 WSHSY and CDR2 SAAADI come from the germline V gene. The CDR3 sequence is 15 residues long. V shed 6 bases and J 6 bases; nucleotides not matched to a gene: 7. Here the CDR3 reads CASSTGGGGNSPLHF. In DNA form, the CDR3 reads TGCGCCAGCAGCACAGGGGGAGGTGGTAATTCACCCCTCCACTTT.

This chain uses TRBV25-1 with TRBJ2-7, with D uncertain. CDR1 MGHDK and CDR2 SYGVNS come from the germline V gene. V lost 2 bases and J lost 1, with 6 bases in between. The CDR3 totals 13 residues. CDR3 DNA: TGTGCCAGCAGTGAAGGTCTATCCTACGAGCAGTACTTC. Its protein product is CASSEGLSYEQYF.

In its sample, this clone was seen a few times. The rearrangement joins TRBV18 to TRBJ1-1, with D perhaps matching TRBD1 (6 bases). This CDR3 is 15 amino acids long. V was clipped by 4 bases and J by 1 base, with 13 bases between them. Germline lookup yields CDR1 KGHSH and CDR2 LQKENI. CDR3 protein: CASSRVQGSNTEAFF. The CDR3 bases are TGTGCCAGCTCACGGGTACAGGGCTCGAACACTGAAGCTTTCTTT.

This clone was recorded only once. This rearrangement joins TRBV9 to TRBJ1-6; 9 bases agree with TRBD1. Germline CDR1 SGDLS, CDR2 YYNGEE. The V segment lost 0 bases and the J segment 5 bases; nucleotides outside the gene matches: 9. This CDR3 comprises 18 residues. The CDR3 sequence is CASSVEPPGQGNNSPLHF. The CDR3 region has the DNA TGTGCCAGCAGCGTAGAGCCCCCTGGACAGGGGAATAATTCACCCCTCCACTTT.

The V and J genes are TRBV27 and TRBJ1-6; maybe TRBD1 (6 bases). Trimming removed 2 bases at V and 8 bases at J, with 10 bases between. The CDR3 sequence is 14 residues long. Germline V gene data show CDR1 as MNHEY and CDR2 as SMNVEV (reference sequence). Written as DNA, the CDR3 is TGTGCCAGCAGTTTAGCCAGGGGTGATTCACCCCTCCACTTT. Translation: CASSLARGDSPLHF.

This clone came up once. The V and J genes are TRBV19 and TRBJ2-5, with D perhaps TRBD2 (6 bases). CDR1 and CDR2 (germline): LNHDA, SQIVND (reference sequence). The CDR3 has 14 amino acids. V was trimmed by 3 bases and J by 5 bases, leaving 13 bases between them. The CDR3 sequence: CASSIIGSGETQYF. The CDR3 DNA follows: TGTGCCAGTAGTATCATCGGGAGTGGTGAGACCCAGTACTTC.

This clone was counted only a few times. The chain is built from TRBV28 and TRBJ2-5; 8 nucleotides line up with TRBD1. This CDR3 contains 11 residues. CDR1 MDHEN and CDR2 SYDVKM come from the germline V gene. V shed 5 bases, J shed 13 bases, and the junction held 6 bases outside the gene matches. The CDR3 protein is CASSARDRLYF. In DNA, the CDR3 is TGTGCCAGCAGTGCCCGGGACAGGTTGTACTTC. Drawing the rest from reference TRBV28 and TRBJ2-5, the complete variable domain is DVKVTQSSRYLVKRTGEKVFLECVQDMDHENMFWYRQDPGLGLRLIYFSYDVKMKEKGDIPEGYSVSREKKERFSLILESASTNQTSMYLCASSARDRLYFGPGTRLLVL.

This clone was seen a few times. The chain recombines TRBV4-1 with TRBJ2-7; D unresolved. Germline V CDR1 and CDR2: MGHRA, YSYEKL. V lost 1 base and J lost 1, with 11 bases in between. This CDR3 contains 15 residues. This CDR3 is CASSQGLITSYEQYF. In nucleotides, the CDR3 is TGCGCCAGCAGCCAAGGACTCATAACTTCCTACGAGCAGTACTTC.

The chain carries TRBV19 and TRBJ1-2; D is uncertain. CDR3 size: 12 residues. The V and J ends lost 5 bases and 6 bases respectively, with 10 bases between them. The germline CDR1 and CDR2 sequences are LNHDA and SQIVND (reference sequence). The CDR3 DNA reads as TGTGCCAGTAGTCTCCCCCCGGATGGCTACACCTTC. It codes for CASSLPPDGYTF.

The CDR3 region has the DNA TGTGCCAGCAGCTTAGAGGGTAACACCGGGGAGCTGTTTTTT. Translating it yields CASSLEGNTGELFF. The genes are TRBV7-3 and TRBJ2-2; maybe TRBD2 (5 bases). The V end was cut by 2 bases, the J end by 2 bases, with 6 bases between. This CDR3 contains 14 residues. Looked up from germline, CDR1 is SGHTA and CDR2 is FQGTGA.

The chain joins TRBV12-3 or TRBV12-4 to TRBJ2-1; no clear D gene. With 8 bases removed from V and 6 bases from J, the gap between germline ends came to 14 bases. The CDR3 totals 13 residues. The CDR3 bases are TGTGCCAGCTCGGTACTACTCCGCAATGAGCAGTTCTTC. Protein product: CASSVLLRNEQFF.

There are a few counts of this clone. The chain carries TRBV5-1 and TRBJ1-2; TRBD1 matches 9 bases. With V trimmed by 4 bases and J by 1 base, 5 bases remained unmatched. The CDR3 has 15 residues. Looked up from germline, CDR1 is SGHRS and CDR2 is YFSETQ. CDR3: CASSETTGGNYGYTF. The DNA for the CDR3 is TGCGCCAGCAGCGAGACGACAGGGGGTAACTATGGCTACACCTTC. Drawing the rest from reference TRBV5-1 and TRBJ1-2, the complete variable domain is KAGVTQTPRYLIKTRGQQVTLSCSPISGHRSVSWYQQTPGQGLQFLFEYFSETQRNKGNFPGRFSGRQFSNSRSEMNVSTLELGDSALYLCASSETTGGNYGYTFGSGTRLTVV.

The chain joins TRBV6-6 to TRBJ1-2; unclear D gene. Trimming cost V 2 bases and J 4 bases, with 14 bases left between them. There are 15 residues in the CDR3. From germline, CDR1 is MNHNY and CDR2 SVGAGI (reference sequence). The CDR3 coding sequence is TGTGCCAGCAGTTACCCCCAGGAACGGGGCTATGGCTACACCTTC. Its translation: CASSYPQERGYGYTF.

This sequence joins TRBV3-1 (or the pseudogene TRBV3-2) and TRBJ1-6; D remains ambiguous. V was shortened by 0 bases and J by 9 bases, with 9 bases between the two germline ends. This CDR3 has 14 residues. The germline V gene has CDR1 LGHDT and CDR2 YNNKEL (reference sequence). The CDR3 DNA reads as TGTGCCAGCAGCCAAGACCGGAGGATTTCACCCCTCCACTTT. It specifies CASSQDRRISPLHF.

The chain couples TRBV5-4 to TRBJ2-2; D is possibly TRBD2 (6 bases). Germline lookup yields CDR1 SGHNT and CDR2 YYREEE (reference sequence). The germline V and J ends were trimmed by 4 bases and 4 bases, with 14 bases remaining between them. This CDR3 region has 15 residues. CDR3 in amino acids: CASSAGLPGTGELFF. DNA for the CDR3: TGTGCCAGCAGCGCGGGACTCCCCGGCACCGGGGAGCTGTTTTTT. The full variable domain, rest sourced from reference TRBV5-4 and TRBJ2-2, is ETGVTQSPTHLIKTRGQQVTLRCSSQSGHNTVSWYQQALGQGPQFIFQYYREEENGRGNFPPRFSGLQFPNYSSELNVNALELDDSALYLCASSAGLPGTGELFFGEGSRLTVL.

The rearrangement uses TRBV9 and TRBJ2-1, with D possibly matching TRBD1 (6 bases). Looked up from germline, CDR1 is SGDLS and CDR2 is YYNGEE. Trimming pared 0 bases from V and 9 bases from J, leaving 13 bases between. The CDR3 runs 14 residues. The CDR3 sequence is CASSVATGWAEQFF. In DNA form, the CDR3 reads TGTGCCAGCAGCGTAGCTACAGGGTGGGCTGAGCAGTTCTTC.

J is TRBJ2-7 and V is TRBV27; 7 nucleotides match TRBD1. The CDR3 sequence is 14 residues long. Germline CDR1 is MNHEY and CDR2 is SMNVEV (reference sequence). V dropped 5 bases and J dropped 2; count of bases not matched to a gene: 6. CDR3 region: CASSIGQAPYEQYF. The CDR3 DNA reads TGTGCCAGCAGTATCGGACAGGCGCCCTACGAGCAGTACTTC.